The text below deals with one T cell receptor (beta chain). Antigen: not known. The TCR beta cDNA came from 5'RACE template switching with UMIs. TCRdb reprocessed the 5' RACE reads and keeps a single row for each CDR3 protein, giving no DNA. In all, the sample yields 150,000 to 160,000 distinct CDR3 sequences. This entry comes from a study of T cells expressing NK-cell markers. Across the study: Seven of the eight sequenced donors were HCMV-seropositive; one was seronegative.

Regarding the study as a whole: The dominant NKG2C+ clonotypes represented about 1.0-7.5% of CD8+ T cells in more than five donors. Leadership of the CD3+CD56-NKG2C+ fraction also belonged to these clonotypes in a handful of donors.

The source material was blood T cells: a sorted CD56 or NKG2C T cell subset, CD4+ or CD8+ T cells, or bulk PBMC T cells (not recorded which). The sequence was obtained from a woman aged 45 to 65 in good health.

The chain's CDR3 is CASSRWKSGRADTGELFF. V usage is TRBV6-1 and J usage is TRBJ2-2; TCRdb's assignment of TRBD2 cannot be checked, as there is no DNA. The length of the CDR3 is 18 residues. Germline CDR1 is MNHNS and CDR2 is SASEGT.